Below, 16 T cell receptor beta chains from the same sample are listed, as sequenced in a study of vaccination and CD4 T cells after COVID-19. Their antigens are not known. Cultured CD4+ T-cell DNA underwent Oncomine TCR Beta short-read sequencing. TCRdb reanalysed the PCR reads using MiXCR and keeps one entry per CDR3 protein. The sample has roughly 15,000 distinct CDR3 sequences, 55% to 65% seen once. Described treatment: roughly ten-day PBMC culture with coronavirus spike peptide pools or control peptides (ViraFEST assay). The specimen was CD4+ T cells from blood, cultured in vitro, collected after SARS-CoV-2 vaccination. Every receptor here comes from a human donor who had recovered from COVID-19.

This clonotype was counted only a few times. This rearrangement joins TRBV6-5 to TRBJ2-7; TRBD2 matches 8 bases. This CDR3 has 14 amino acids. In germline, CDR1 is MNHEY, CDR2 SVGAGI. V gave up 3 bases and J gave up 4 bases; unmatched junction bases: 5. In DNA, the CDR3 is TGTGCCAGCAGTTATCCGGGGGGGATATACGAGCAGTACTTC. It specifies CASSYPGGIYEQYF.

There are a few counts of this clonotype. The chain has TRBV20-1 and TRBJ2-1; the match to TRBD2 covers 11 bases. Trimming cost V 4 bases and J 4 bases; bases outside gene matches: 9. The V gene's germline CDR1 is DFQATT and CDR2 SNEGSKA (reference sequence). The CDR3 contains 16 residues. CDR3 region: CSAKQPSGGLYNEQFF. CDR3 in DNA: TGCAGTGCTAAACAACCTAGCGGGGGGCTTTACAATGAGCAGTTCTTC.

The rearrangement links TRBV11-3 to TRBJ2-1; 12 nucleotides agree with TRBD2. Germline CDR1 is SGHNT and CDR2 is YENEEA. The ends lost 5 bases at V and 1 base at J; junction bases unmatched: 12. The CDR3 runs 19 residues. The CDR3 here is CASSPNLAGGLGSYNEQFF. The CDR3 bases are TGTGCCAGCAGCCCAAATCTAGCGGGAGGGCTAGGTTCCTACAATGAGCAGTTCTTC.

The CDR3 DNA follows: TGTGCCAGCAGCTTGGGGCGGGGGGCCATCCAAGAGACCCAGTACTTC. Its translation: CASSLGRGAIQETQYF. This chain connects TRBV5-4 to TRBJ2-5; the match to TRBD2 covers 8 bases. The V gene end was trimmed by 0 bases and the J gene end by 1 base; junction bases not matched to a gene: 5. This CDR3 comprises 16 residues. The germline CDR1 and CDR2 sequences are SGHNT and YYREEE (reference sequence). Supplemented by reference TRBV5-4 and TRBJ2-5, the full variable domain reads ETGVTQSPTHLIKTRGQQVTLRCSSQSGHNTVSWYQQALGQGPQFIFQYYREEENGRGNFPPRFSGLQFPNYSSELNVNALELDDSALYLCASSLGRGAIQETQYFGPGTRLLVL.

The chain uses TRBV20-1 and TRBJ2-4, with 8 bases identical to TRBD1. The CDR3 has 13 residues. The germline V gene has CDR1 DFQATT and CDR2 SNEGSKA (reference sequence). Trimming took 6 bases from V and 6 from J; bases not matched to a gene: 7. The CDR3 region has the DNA TGCAGTGCATCGGGACAGGAGAGAAACATTCAGTACTTC. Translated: CSASGQERNIQYF.

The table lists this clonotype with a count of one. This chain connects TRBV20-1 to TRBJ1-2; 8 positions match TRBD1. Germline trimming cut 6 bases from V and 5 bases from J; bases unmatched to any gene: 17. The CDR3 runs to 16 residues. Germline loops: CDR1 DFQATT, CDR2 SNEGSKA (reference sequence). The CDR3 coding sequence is TGCAGTGCCGCAAGGCAGGGGGCTCAGTTCGGGTATGGCTACACCTTC. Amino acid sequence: CSAARQGAQFGYGYTF.

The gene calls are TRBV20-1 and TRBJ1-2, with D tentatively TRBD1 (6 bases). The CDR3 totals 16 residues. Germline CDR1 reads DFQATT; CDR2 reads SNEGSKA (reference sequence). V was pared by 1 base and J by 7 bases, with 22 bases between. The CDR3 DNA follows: TGCAGTGCTAGAGCCACAGGGCGGGTTAGGTCGGGTGGCTACACCTTC. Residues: CSARATGRVRSGGYTF.

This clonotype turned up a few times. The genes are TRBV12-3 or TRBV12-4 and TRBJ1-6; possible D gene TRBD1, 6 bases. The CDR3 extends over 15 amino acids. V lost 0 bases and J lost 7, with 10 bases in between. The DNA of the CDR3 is TGTGCCAGCAGTTTAGCTGCGGGGGCAAATTCACCCCTCCACTTT. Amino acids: CASSLAAGANSPLHF.

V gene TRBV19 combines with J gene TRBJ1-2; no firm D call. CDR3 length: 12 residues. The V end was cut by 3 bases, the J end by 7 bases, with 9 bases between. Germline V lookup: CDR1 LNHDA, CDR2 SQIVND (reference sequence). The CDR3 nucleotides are TGTGCCAGTAGTATTGAATATAGTGGCTACACCTTC. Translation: CASSIEYSGYTF.

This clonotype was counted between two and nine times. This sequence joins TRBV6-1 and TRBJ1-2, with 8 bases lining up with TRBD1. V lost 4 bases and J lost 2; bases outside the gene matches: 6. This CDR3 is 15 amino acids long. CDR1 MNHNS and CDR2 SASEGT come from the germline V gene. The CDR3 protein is CASSAGQGGNYGYTF. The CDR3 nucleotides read TGTGCCAGCAGTGCAGGACAGGGAGGGAACTATGGCTACACCTTC.

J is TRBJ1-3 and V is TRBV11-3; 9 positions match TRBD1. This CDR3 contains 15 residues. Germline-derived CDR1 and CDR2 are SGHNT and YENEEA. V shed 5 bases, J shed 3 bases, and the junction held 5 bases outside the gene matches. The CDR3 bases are TGTGCCAGCAGCCCGACAGGGGGGCTTGGAAACACCATATATTTT. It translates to CASSPTGGLGNTIYF.

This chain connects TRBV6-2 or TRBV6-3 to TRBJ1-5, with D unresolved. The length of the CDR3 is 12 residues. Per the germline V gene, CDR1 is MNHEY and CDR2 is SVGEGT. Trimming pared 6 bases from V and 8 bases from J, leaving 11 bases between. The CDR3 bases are TGTGCCAGCAGGGCCCCATTTGAGCCCCAGCATTTT. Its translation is CASRAPFEPQHF.

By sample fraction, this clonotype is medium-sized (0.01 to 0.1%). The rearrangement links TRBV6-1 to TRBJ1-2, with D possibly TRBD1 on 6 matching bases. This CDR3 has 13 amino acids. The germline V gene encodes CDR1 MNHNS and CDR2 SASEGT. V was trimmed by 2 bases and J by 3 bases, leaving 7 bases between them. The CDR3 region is CASSERGDYGYTF. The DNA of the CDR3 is TGTGCCAGCAGTGAAAGGGGGGACTATGGCTACACCTTC.

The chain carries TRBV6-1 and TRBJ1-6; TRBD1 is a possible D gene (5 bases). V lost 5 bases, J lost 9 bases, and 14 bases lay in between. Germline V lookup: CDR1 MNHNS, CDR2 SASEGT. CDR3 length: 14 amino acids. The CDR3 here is CASSQGGNGSPLHF. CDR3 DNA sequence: TGTGCCAGCAGTCAGGGTGGAAACGGTTCACCCCTCCACTTT.

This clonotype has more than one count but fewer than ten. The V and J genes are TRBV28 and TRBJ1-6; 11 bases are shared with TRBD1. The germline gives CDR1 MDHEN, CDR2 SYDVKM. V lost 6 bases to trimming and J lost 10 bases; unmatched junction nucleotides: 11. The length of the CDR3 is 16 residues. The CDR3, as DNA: TGTGCCAGCAGCCCCTCTACCGGGACAGGGGGATCACCCCTCCACTTT. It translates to CASSPSTGTGGSPLHF. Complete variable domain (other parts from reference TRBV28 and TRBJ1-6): DVKVTQSSRYLVKRTGEKVFLECVQDMDHENMFWYRQDPGLGLRLIYFSYDVKMKEKGDIPEGYSVSREKKERFSLILESASTNQTSMYLCASSPSTGTGGSPLHFGNGTRLTVT.

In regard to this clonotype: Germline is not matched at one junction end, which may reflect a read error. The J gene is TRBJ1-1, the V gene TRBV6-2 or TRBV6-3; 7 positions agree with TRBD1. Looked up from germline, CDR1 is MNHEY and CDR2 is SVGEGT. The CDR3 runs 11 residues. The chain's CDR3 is CASSDIRGPLF. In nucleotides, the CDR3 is TGTGCCAGCAGTGATATTAGGGGGCCCCTCTTT.